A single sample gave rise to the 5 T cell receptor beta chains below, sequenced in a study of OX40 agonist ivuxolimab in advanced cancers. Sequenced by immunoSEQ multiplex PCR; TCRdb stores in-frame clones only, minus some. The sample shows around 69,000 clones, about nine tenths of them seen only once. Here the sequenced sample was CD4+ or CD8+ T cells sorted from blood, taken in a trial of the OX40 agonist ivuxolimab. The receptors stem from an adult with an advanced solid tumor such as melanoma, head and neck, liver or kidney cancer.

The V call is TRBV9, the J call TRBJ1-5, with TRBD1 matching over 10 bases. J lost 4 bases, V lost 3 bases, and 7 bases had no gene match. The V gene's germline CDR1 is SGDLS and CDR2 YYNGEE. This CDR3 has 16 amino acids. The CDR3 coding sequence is TGTGCCAGCAGCGAGACGACAGGGGGCCTAAATCAGCCCCAGCATTTT. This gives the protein CASSETTGGLNQPQHF.

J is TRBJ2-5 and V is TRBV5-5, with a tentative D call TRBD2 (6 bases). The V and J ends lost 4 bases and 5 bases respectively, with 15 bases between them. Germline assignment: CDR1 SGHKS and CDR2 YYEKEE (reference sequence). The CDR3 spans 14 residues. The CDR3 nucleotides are TGTGCCAGCAGCCAAATTAGCGGTGGGGAGACCCAGTACTTC. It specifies CASSQISGGETQYF. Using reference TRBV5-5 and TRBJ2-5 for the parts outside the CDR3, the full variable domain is DAGVTQSPTHLIKTRGQQVTLRCSPISGHKSVSWYQQVLGQGPQFIFQYYEKEERGRGNFPDRFSARQFPNYSSELNVNALLLGDSALYLCASSQISGGETQYFGPGTRLLVL.

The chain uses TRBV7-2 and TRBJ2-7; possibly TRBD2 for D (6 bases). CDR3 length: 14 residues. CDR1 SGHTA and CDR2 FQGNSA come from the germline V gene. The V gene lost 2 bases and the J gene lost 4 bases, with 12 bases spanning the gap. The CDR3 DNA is TGTGCCAGCAGCTTAACTCTCGGAGGGTACGAGCAGTACTTC. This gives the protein CASSLTLGGYEQYF.

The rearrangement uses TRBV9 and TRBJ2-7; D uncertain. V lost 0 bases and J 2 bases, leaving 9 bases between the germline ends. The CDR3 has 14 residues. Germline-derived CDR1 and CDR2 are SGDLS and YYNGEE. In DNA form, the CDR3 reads TGTGCCAGCAGCGTAGAGCCCGGCCCCTACGAGCAGTACTTC. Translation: CASSVEPGPYEQYF.

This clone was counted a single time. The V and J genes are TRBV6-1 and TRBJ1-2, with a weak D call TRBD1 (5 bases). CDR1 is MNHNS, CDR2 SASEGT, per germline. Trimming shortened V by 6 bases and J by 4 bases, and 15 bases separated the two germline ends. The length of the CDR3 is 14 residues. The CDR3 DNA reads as TGTGCCAGCAGCACCGGGGGGATAGCCTATGGCTACACCTTC. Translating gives CASSTGGIAYGYTF.